This T cell receptor (beta chain) emerged from a study of T cell responses to AZD1222 COVID-19 vaccine. Broader study findings: At study baseline, merely roughly 6 AZD1222 recipients were seropositive. Variant regions that are unmutated are reportedly the target of nearly half of spike-specific TCRs.

Libraries were prepared by immunoSEQ multiplex PCR; TCRdb keeps only in-frame clonotypes and omits some of them. The table has 54,000 or so clones, 70% to 80% seen once; the top ten hold around 5%. Researchers grouped second doses given at about 4 or about 12 weeks into one pool. The CDR3 extends over 15 amino acids. The junction had 5 bases not matched to a gene; V was cut back by 3 bases and J by 3 bases. In germline, CDR1 is LNHDA, CDR2 SQIVND (reference sequence). About this clone: Its antigen is undetermined.

The material was peripheral blood, obtained 28 days after the second AZD1222 dose. This TCR was sampled from an adult who received the AZD1222 COVID-19 vaccine. The chain uses TRBV19 and TRBJ2-1; TRBD2 aligns across 7 bases. The CDR3 is CASSISAGVYNEQFF. For the CDR3, the DNA is TGTGCCAGTAGTATCAGCGCGGGAGTCTACAATGAGCAGTTCTTC.